The 14 T cell receptor beta chains in this list originate from one sample, sequenced in a study of cytomegalovirus exposure and HLA in healthy donors. PCR involved 60 Vbeta and 13 Jbeta primers. Sequenced by immunoSEQ multiplex PCR; TCRdb stores in-frame clones only, minus some. The sample lists about 150,000 clones, roughly 79% occurring once. The source material was PBMCs. These receptors were taken from a man between 18 and 35 years old in good health and CMV-seronegative.

This chain links TRBV19 with TRBJ2-2, with a possible D match to TRBD1 (6 bases). Per germline, CDR1 LNHDA and CDR2 SQIVND (reference sequence). CDR3 length: 16 amino acids. The V gene lost 5 bases and the J gene lost 3 bases, with 16 bases spanning the gap. The CDR3 sequence is CASSENPQGYTGELFF. The CDR3 bases are TGTGCCAGTAGTGAGAACCCACAGGGATACACCGGGGAGCTGTTTTTT.

V gene TRBV4-1 combines with J gene TRBJ1-2; D might be TRBD1 (5 bases). The CDR3 consists of 13 residues. Germline assignment: CDR1 MGHRA and CDR2 YSYEKL. V was pared by 2 bases and J by 1 base, with 5 bases between. The CDR3, as DNA: TGCGCCAGCAGCCAAAGGGGTAACTATGGCTACACCTTC. Translating gives CASSQRGNYGYTF.

This chain connects TRBV11-3 to TRBJ2-5, with D possibly matching TRBD1 (6 bases). With 1 base removed from V and 4 bases from J, the gap between germline ends came to 13 bases. From germline, CDR1 is SGHNT and CDR2 YENEEA. The CDR3 runs 15 residues. CDR3 sequence reads: CASSLGSIGGETQYF. CDR3 nucleotide sequence: TGTGCCAGCAGCTTAGGATCAATAGGGGGAGAGACCCAGTACTTC.

V gene TRBV21-1 combines with J gene TRBJ2-7; the table's D call of TRBD1 was not tested on the DNA. TRBV21-1 is listed as a pseudogene. CDR3 size: 14 residues. The CDR3 DNA reads as TGTGCCAGCATAGGACAGGGGGGGTTCTACGAGCAGTACGTC. Residues: CASIGQGGFYEQYV.

CDR3 DNA sequence: TGTGCCAGCAGAATTGGACAGAACACCGGGGAGCTGTTTTTT. Amino acids: CASRIGQNTGELFF. The V call is TRBV6-5, the J call TRBJ2-2; maybe TRBD1 (5 bases). Deletions cut 6 bases from V and 1 base from J, with 9 bases between. The germline V gene has CDR1 MNHEY and CDR2 SVGAGI. The CDR3 spans 14 residues.

This sequence joins TRBV5-1 and TRBJ2-1; the match to TRBD1 covers 9 bases. The CDR3 covers 16 residues. The J segment lost 7 bases and the V segment lost 0 bases, leaving 8 bases of the junction unmatched. Looked up from germline, CDR1 is SGHRS and CDR2 is YFSETQ. The CDR3 region has the DNA TGCGCCAGCAGCTTGGCCCGGGACAGGGCTCCTAATGAGCAGTTCTTC. It specifies CASSLARDRAPNEQFF.

The chain combines TRBV28 with TRBJ2-7; TRBD1 aligns across 7 bases. With 5 bases clipped from V and 2 bases from J, the junction kept 3 bases outside the gene matches. This CDR3 contains 13 residues. CDR1 is MDHEN, CDR2 SYDVKM, per germline. The chain's CDR3 is CASSRQGPYEQYV. The CDR3 DNA is TGTGCCAGCAGTCGACAGGGCCCCTACGAGCAGTACGTC.

The V call is TRBV5-6, the J call TRBJ1-5; 7 bases are shared with TRBD1. CDR3 length: 15 residues. The germline V gene has CDR1 SGHDT and CDR2 YYEEEE. The trim removed 0 bases at V and 6 bases at J, leaving 6 bases unmatched. For the CDR3, the DNA is TGTGCCAGCAGCTTGGGAGGGGGCGAGGGTCAGCCCCAGCATTTT. This sequence encodes CASSLGGGEGQPQHF. Drawing the rest from reference TRBV5-6 and TRBJ1-5, the complete variable domain is DAGVTQSPTHLIKTRGQQVTLRCSPKSGHDTVSWYQQALGQGPQFIFQYYEEEERQRGNFPDRFSGHQFPNYSSELNVNALLLGDSALYLCASSLGGGEGQPQHFGDGTRLSIL.

The J gene is TRBJ1-1, the V gene TRBV19, with D possibly TRBD1 on 5 matching bases. V lost 9 bases and J lost 5, with 19 bases in between. This CDR3 spans 14 amino acids. In germline, CDR1 is LNHDA, CDR2 SQIVND (reference sequence). The DNA for the CDR3 is TGTGCCAGCTCCTTTCCCGGGGGACGGACTGAAGCTTTCTTT. It codes for CASSFPGGRTEAFF. Combining the CDR3 with reference TRBV19 and TRBJ1-1 gives the whole variable domain DGGITQSPKYLFRKEGQNVTLSCEQNLNHDAMYWYRQDPGQGLRLIYYSQIVNDFQKGDIAEGYSVSREKKESFPLTVTSAQKNPTAFYLCASSFPGGRTEAFFGQGTRLTVV.

This clone occurred a few times. The chain uses TRBV4-1 and TRBJ2-1, with D possibly being TRBD2 (5 bases). This CDR3 spans 14 amino acids. V dropped 0 bases and J dropped 4 bases, with 7 bases sitting between them. Germline assignment: CDR1 MGHRA and CDR2 YSYEKL. The CDR3 nucleotides read TGCGCCAGCAGCCAAGAGTTAGCGTACAATGAGCAGTTCTTC. This encodes CASSQELAYNEQFF.

This clone occurred a few times. This chain links TRBV19 with TRBJ2-5; 8 bases map to TRBD2. CDR1 is LNHDA and CDR2 is SQIVND in the germline V gene (reference sequence). V gave up 4 bases and J gave up 7 bases; unmatched junction bases: 8. The CDR3 extends over 14 amino acids. As DNA, the CDR3 is TGTGCCAGTAGTAGCGGGGGGCTCGGCGGGACCCAGTACTTC. It yields the protein CASSSGGLGGTQYF.

The chain is built from TRBV10-3 and TRBJ1-6; tentative D call: TRBD1 (5 bases). In germline, CDR1 is ENHRY, CDR2 SYGVKD. The CDR3 spans 16 residues. Trimming removed 2 bases at V and 5 bases at J, with 13 bases between. The CDR3 nucleotides are TGTGCCATCAGTGAGGGGACGGGGGAGAATAATTCACCCCTCCACTTT. Translation gives CAISEGTGENNSPLHF.

This clone came up once. The V and J genes are TRBV7-9 and TRBJ1-2, with TRBD1 identical over 11 bases. CDR1 is SEHNR, CDR2 FQNEAQ, per germline (reference sequence). J lost 8 bases, V lost 1 base, and 3 bases had no gene match. CDR3 length equals 14 residues. The CDR3 region is CASSLVGQGAGYTF. The CDR3 coding sequence is TGTGCCAGCAGCTTAGTTGGACAGGGGGCCGGCTACACCTTC.

This chain uses TRBV7-9 with TRBJ1-5; D is perhaps TRBD1 (6 bases). CDR1 is SEHNR and CDR2 is FQNEAQ in the germline V gene (reference sequence). Trimming removed 4 bases from V and 11 bases from J, with 18 bases in between. CDR3 length: 14 amino acids. The CDR3: CASSSQGRGMTQHF. In DNA, the CDR3 is TGTGCCAGCAGCTCCCAGGGGCGGGGGATGACCCAGCATTTT. Drawing the rest from reference TRBV7-9 and TRBJ1-5, the complete variable domain is DTGVSQNPRHKITKRGQNVTFRCDPISEHNRLYWYRQTLGQGPEFLTYFQNEAQLEKSRLLSDRFSAERPKGSFSTLEIQRTEQGDSAMYLCASSSQGRGMTQHFGDGTRLSIL.